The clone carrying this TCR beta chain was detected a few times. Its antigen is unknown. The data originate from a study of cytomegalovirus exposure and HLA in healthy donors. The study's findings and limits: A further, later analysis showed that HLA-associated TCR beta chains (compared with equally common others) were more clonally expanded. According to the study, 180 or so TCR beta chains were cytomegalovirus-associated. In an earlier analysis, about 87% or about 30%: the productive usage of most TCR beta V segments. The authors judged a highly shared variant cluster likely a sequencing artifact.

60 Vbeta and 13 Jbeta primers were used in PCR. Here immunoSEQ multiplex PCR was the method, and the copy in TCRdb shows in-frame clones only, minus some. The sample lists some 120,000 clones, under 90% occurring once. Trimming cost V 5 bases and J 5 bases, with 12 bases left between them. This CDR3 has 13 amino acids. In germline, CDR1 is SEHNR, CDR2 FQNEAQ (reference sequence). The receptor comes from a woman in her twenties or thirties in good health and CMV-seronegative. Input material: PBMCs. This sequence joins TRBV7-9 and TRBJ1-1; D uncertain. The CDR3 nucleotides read TGTGCCAGCAGCGTGGGCCTTAGTACTGAAGCTTTCTTT. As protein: CASSVGLSTEAFF.